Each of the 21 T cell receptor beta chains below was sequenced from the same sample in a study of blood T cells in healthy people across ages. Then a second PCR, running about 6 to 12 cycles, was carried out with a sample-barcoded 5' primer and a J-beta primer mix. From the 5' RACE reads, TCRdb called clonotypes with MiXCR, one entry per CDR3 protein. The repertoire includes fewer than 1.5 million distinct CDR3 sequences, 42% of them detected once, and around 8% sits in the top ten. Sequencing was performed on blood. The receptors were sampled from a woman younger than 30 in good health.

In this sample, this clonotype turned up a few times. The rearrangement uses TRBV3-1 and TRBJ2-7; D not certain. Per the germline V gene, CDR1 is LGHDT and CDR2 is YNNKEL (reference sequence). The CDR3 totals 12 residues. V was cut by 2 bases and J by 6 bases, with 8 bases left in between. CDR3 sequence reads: CASSQTSSEQYF. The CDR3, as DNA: TGTGCCAGCAGCCAAACATCTAGCGAGCAGTACTTC.

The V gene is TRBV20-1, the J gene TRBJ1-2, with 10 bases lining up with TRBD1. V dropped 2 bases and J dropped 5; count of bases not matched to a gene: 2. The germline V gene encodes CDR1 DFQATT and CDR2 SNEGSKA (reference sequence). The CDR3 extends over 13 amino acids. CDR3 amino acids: CSARLDRGYGYTF. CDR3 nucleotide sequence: TGCAGTGCTAGATTGGACAGGGGGTATGGCTACACCTTC.

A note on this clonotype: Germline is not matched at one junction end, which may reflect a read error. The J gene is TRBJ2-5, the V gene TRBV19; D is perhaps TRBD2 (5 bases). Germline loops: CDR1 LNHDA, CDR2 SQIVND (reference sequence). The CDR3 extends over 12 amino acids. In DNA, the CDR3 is TGTGCCAGTAGAATAGACGGGAATGAGCAGTACTTC. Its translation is CASRIDGNEQYF.

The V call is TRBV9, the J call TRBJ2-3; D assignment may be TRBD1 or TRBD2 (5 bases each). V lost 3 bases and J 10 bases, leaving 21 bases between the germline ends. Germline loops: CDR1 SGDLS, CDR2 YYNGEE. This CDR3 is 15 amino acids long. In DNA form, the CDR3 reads TGTGCCAGCAGCGACCGCAGGGATGGAGACTACCCGCAGTATTTT. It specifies CASSDRRDGDYPQYF.

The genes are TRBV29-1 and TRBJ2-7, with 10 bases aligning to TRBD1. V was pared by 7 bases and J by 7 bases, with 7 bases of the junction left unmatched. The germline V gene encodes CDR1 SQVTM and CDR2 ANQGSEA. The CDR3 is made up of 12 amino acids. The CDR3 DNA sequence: TGCAGCGCCGGGACAGGGGACGATGAGCAGTACTTC. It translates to CSAGTGDDEQYF.

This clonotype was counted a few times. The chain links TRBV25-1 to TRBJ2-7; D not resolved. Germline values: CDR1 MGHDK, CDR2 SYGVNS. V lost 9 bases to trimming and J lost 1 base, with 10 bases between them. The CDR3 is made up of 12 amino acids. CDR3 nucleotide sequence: TGTGCCAGTATAGGACGTTCCTACGAGCAGTACTTC. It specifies CASIGRSYEQYF.

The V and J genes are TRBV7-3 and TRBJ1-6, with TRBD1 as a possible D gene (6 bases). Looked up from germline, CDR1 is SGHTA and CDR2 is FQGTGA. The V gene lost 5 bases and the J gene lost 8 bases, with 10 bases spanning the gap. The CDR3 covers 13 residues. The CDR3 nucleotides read TGTGCCAGCAGCGCCCACAGGGATTCACCCCTCCACTTT. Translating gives CASSAHRDSPLHF.

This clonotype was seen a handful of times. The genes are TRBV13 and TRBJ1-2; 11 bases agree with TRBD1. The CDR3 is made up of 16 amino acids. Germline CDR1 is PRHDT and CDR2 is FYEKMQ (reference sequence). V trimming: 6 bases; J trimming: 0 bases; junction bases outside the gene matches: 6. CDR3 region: CASRDRGPLPNYGYTF. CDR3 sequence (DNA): TGTGCCAGCAGGGACAGGGGGCCCTTGCCTAACTATGGCTACACCTTC.

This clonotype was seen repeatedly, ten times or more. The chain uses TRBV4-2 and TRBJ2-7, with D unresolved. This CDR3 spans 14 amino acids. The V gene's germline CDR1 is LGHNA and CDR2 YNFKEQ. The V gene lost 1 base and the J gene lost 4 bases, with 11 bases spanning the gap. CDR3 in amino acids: CASSQVGGKYEQYF. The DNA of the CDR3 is TGTGCCAGCAGCCAAGTTGGCGGAAAGTACGAGCAGTACTTC.

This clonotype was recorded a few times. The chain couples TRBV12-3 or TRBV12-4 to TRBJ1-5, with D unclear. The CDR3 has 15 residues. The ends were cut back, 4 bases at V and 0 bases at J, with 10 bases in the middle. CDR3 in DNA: TGTGCCAGCAGTTCTGACGCATATAGCAATCAGCCCCAGCATTTT. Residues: CASSSDAYSNQPQHF.

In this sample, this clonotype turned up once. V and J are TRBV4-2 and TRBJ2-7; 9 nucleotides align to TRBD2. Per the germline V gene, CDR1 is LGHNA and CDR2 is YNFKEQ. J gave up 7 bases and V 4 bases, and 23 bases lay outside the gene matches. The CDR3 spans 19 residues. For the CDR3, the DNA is TGTGCCAGCAGCCCGTCCTTCGGACTAGCGCAGAGCTCCTACAATGAGCAGTACTTC. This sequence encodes CASSPSFGLAQSSYNEQYF.

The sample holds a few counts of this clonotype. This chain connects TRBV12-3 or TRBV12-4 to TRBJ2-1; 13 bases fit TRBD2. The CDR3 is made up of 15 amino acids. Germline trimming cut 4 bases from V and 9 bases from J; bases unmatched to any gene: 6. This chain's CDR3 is CASSSGLAGYGEQFF. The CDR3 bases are TGTGCCAGCAGTTCGGGACTAGCGGGGTATGGTGAGCAGTTCTTC.

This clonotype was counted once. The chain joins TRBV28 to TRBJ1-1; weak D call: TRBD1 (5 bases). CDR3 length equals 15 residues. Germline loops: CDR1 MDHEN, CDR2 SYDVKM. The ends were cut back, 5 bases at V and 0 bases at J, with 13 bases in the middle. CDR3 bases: TGTGCCAGCAGTCAACCCCAGGGAATGAACACTGAAGCTTTCTTT. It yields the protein CASSQPQGMNTEAFF.

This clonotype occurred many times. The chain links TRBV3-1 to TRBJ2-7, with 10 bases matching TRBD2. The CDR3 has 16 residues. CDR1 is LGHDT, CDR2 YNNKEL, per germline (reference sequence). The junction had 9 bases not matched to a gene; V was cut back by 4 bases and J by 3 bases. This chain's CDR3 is CASSRLAGALLYEQYF. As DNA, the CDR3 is TGTGCCAGCAGCCGCCTAGCGGGGGCACTTCTCTACGAGCAGTACTTC.

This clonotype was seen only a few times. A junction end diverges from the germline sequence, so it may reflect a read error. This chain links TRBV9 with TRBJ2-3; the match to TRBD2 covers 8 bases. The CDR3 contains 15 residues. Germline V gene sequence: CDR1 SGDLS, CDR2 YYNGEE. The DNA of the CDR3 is TGTGCCAGTAGCGTAGGAGCGGGGGAGACAGATACGCAGTATTTT. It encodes CASSVGAGETDTQYF. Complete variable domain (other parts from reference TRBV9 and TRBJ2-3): DSGVTQTPKHLITATGQRVTLRCSPRSGDLSVYWYQQSLDQGLQFLIQYYNGEERAKGNILERFSAQQFPDLHSELNLSSLELGDSALYFCASSVGAGETDTQYFGPGTRLTVL.

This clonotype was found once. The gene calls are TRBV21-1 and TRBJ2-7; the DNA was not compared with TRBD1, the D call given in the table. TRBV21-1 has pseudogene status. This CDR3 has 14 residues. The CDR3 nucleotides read TGTGCCAGCAGCAAATTGACAGGGGGGTGGGAGCAGTACTTC. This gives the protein CASSKLTGGWEQYF.

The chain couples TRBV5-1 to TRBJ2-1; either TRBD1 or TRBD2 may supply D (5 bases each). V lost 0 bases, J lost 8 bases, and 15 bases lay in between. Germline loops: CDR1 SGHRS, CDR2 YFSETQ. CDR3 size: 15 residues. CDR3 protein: CASSLDRGVTDEQFF. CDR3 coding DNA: TGCGCCAGCAGCTTGGATAGAGGGGTTACCGATGAGCAGTTCTTC.

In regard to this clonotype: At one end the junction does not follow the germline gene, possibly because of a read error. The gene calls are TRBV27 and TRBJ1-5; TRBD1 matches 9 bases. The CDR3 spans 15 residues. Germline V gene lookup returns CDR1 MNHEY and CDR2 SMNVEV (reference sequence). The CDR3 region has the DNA TGTGTCAGCAGTTTATCAGGGACAGGGTATCAGCCCCAGCATTTT. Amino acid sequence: CVSSLSGTGYQPQHF.

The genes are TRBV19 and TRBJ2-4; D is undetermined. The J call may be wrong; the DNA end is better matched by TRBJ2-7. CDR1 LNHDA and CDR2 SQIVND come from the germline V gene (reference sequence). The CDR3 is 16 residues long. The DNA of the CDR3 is TGTGCCAGTAGAGACCCCCCACGGCGTGCGAAGGACGAGCAGTACTTC. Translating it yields CASRDPPRRAKDEQYF.

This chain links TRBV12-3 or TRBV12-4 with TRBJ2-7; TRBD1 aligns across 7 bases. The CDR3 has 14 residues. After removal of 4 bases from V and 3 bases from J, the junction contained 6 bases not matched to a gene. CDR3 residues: CASSWRTGGYEQYF. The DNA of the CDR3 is TGTGCCAGCAGTTGGAGGACAGGAGGCTACGAGCAGTACTTC.

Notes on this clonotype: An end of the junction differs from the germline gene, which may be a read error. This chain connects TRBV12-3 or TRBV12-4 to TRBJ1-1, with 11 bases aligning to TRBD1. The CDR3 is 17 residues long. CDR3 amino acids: CASTSSGQGVLNTVAFF. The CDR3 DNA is TGTGCCAGCACCTCCTCGGGACAGGGGGTACTGAACACTGTAGCTTTCTTT.